This passage covers 29 T cell receptor beta chains from one sample sequenced in a study of blood T cell repertoires in COVID-19. Measured with immunoSEQ multiplex PCR; TCRdb has only the in-frame clones, and not every one. The sample includes roughly 350,000 clones, 85% seen only once; the top ten take approximately 3.7%. The sequencing input was peripheral blood. The source of these receptors is a woman in her late teens or twenties with acute or convalescent COVID-19.

The V gene is TRBV19, the J gene TRBJ1-2; 8 bases match TRBD1. This CDR3 comprises 14 residues. The germline V gene encodes CDR1 LNHDA and CDR2 SQIVND (reference sequence). Trimming cost V 4 bases and J 4 bases; bases outside gene matches: 5. CDR3 residues: CASSKQGAAYGYTF. In nucleotides, the CDR3 is TGTGCCAGTAGTAAGCAGGGGGCGGCCTATGGCTACACCTTC. The complete variable domain, with remaining parts taken from reference TRBV19 and TRBJ1-2, reads DGGITQSPKYLFRKEGQNVTLSCEQNLNHDAMYWYRQDPGQGLRLIYYSQIVNDFQKGDIAEGYSVSREKKESFPLTVTSAQKNPTAFYLCASSKQGAAYGYTFGSGTRLTVV.

The V gene is TRBV7-3, the J gene TRBJ1-2; D perhaps matches TRBD1 (6 bases). The CDR3 totals 13 residues. V was shortened by 2 bases and J by 6 bases, with 10 bases between the two germline ends. CDR1 is SGHTA and CDR2 is FQGTGA in the germline V gene. In nucleotides, the CDR3 is TGTGCCAGCAGCTTACGTTCAGGGGATGGCTACACCTTC. This sequence encodes CASSLRSGDGYTF. The full variable domain, its missing parts supplied by reference TRBV7-3 and TRBJ1-2, is GAGVSQTPSNKVTEKGKYVELRCDPISGHTALYWYRQSLGQGPEFLIYFQGTGAADDSGLPNDRFFAVRPEGSVSTLKIQRTERGDSAVYLCASSLRSGDGYTFGSGTRLTVV.

The chain carries TRBV4-1 and TRBJ2-2; the D gene is possibly TRBD1 (6 bases). The CDR3 runs 15 residues. Germline lookup yields CDR1 MGHRA and CDR2 YSYEKL. Trimming took off 4 bases at V and 8 bases at J, with 17 bases between the two ends. CDR3 residues: CASSLLTDRLGELFF. The CDR3 nucleotides read TGCGCCAGCAGCCTCCTGACAGACAGGCTAGGGGAGCTGTTTTTT.

The chain couples TRBV29-1 to TRBJ2-7; no firm D call. This CDR3 is 11 amino acids long. V shed 4 bases and J shed 6 bases, with 10 bases lying between them. The germline gives CDR1 SQVTM, CDR2 ANQGSEA. The CDR3 sequence: CSVGVDVEQYF. The CDR3 DNA reads TGCAGCGTTGGAGTTGATGTCGAGCAGTACTTC.

The chain couples TRBV3-1 (or the pseudogene TRBV3-2) to TRBJ2-1; TRBD2 matches at 14 bases. The CDR3 is 15 amino acids. Germline loops: CDR1 LGHDT, CDR2 YNNKEL (reference sequence). V was pared by 5 bases and J by 9 bases, with 6 bases of the junction left unmatched. DNA for the CDR3: TGTGCCAGCAGCTCGGGACTAGCGGGAGTTCGTGAGCAGTTCTTC. Its protein is CASSSGLAGVREQFF.

The chain joins TRBV27 to TRBJ2-5; 8 nucleotides align to TRBD1. V was pared by 6 bases and J by 2 bases, with 5 bases of the junction left unmatched. CDR1 and CDR2 from the germline V gene are MNHEY and SMNVEV (reference sequence). This CDR3 has 14 residues. The DNA of the CDR3 is TGTGCCAGCAGCCGGACAGGGAAACAAGAGACCCAGTACTTC. Protein: CASSRTGKQETQYF.

This chain joins TRBV4-1 and TRBJ2-2; 13 bases line up with TRBD2. J gave up 4 bases and V 3 bases, and 11 bases lay outside the gene matches. The V gene's germline CDR1 is MGHRA and CDR2 YSYEKL. This CDR3 region has 19 residues. CDR3 amino acids: CASSHYSTSGGPSTGELFF. The CDR3 nucleotides read TGCGCCAGCAGCCACTACTCGACTAGCGGGGGGCCCAGCACCGGGGAGCTGTTTTTT.

The V gene is TRBV5-1, the J gene TRBJ2-2; possibly TRBD1 for D (6 bases). Per the germline V gene, CDR1 is SGHRS and CDR2 is YFSETQ. CDR3 size: 14 residues. V was trimmed by 4 bases and J by 10 bases, leaving 17 bases between them. CDR3 sequence: CASSPVDSTLELFF. The CDR3 DNA follows: TGCGCCAGCAGCCCCGTGGACAGCACTTTGGAGCTGTTTTTT. The full variable domain, with the rest looked up from reference TRBV5-1 and TRBJ2-2, is KAGVTQTPRYLIKTRGQQVTLSCSPISGHRSVSWYQQTPGQGLQFLFEYFSETQRNKGNFPGRFSGRQFSNSRSEMNVSTLELGDSALYLCASSPVDSTLELFFGEGSRLTVL.

This rearrangement joins TRBV6-5 to TRBJ1-1; D ambiguous. Trimming removed 6 bases from V and 5 bases from J, with 19 bases in between. Germline values: CDR1 MNHEY, CDR2 SVGAGI. The CDR3 has 15 residues. CDR3: CASSYLARSVTEAFF. The CDR3, as DNA: TGTGCCAGCAGCTATTTAGCTCGGTCCGTAACTGAAGCTTTCTTT.

This chain links TRBV12-3 or TRBV12-4 with TRBJ1-2; D is possibly TRBD1 (5 bases). Trimming cost V 3 bases and J 4 bases, with 9 bases left between them. The CDR3 consists of 13 residues. CDR3 loop: CASSFGGTYGYTF. The CDR3 nucleotides are TGTGCCAGCAGTTTCGGGGGAACCTATGGCTACACCTTC.

V gene TRBV6-5 combines with J gene TRBJ2-7; D gene uncertain. This CDR3 spans 13 amino acids. Germline assignment: CDR1 MNHEY and CDR2 SVGAGI. Trimming cost V 7 bases and J 2 bases, with 12 bases left between them. The CDR3, as DNA: TGTGCCAGCAACCCCCAGCAGGCCTACGAGCAGTACTTC. It encodes CASNPQQAYEQYF.

This clone was seen only a few times. The chain joins TRBV7-9 to TRBJ2-7; possible D gene TRBD2, 5 bases. CDR3 length equals 14 residues. Germline CDR1 reads SEHNR; CDR2 reads FQNEAQ (reference sequence). Trimming shortened V by 0 bases and J by 5 bases, and 11 bases separated the two germline ends. The CDR3 spells CASSLAGAGDEQYF. DNA of the CDR3: TGTGCCAGCAGCTTAGCGGGCGCCGGGGACGAGCAGTACTTC.

CDR3 in amino acids: CASSSLDRDNEQYF. The DNA for the CDR3 is TGTGCCAGCAGTTCACTGGACAGGGATAACGAGCAGTACTTC. J is TRBJ2-7 and V is TRBV5-6, with TRBD1 matching over 8 bases. V lost 5 bases and J lost 5; bases outside the gene matches: 9. The CDR3 sequence is 14 residues long. Germline loops: CDR1 SGHDT, CDR2 YYEEEE.

This clone came up once. This chain joins TRBV2 and TRBJ1-2, with 7 bases identical to TRBD1. The germline V gene has CDR1 SNHLY and CDR2 FYNNEI. The V and J ends lost 2 bases and 5 bases, in that order; junction bases with no gene match: 8. This CDR3 spans 15 amino acids. The CDR3 DNA sequence: TGTGCCAGCAGTGAACGGGCAGGGGGACCATATGGCTACACCTTC. Translation: CASSERAGGPYGYTF.

The gene calls are TRBV5-1 and TRBJ2-7; weak D call: TRBD2 (6 bases). The CDR3 loop spans 12 amino acids. Germline V gives CDR1 SGHRS, CDR2 YFSETQ. The V end was cut by 4 bases, the J end by 4 bases, with 9 bases between. CDR3 sequence reads: CASSRERYEQYF. The CDR3, as DNA: TGCGCCAGCAGCCGGGAGCGTTACGAGCAGTACTTC.

This clone was seen once. V and J are TRBV12-3 or TRBV12-4 and TRBJ1-2, with 7 positions matching TRBD1. The length of the CDR3 is 13 residues. V was pared by 5 bases and J by 6 bases, with 6 bases of the junction left unmatched. The DNA for the CDR3 is TGTGCCAGCAGTCGGGACAGACGCCATGGCTACACCTTC. It encodes CASSRDRRHGYTF.

This clone was found a few times. The rearrangement links TRBV5-5 to TRBJ1-2; TRBD1 matches 9 bases. The CDR3 spans 15 residues. Per germline, CDR1 SGHKS and CDR2 YYEKEE (reference sequence). V trimming: 4 bases; J trimming: 2 bases; junction bases outside the gene matches: 6. The CDR3 reads CASSPRTGDNYGYTF. CDR3 sequence (DNA): TGTGCCAGCAGCCCTAGGACAGGGGACAACTATGGCTACACCTTC.

The chain has TRBV18 and TRBJ1-1; maybe TRBD1 (5 bases). V gave up 4 bases and J gave up 0 bases, with 9 bases separating them. This CDR3 comprises 14 residues. The germline CDR1 and CDR2 sequences are KGHSH and LQKENI. The CDR3 bases are TGTGCCAGCTCACTGGACACCATGAACACTGAAGCTTTCTTT. Encoded protein: CASSLDTMNTEAFF.

The chain has TRBV9 and TRBJ2-2; 7 nucleotides match TRBD1. Germline CDR1 and CDR2: SGDLS and YYNGEE. The CDR3 loop spans 13 amino acids. The J segment lost 7 bases and the V segment lost 1 base, leaving 1 base of the junction unmatched. The DNA of the CDR3 is TGTGCCAGCAGCGTAAGACAGGGCGGGGAGCTGTTTTTT. Protein: CASSVRQGGELFF.

This clone has a count of ten or more. The same CDR3 is also encoded by other DNA sequences in this sample. The genes are TRBV9 and TRBJ2-5, with TRBD2 matching over 10 bases. CDR3 length equals 15 residues. Per the germline V gene, CDR1 is SGDLS and CDR2 is YYNGEE. V dropped 0 bases and J dropped 5; count of bases not matched to a gene: 4. The CDR3 here is CASSVDSGRGETQYF. As DNA, the CDR3 is TGTGCCAGCAGCGTAGACAGCGGGAGGGGGGAGACCCAGTACTTC.

The rearrangement uses TRBV6-5 and TRBJ1-1; no reliable D call. Germline CDR1 and CDR2: MNHEY and SVGAGI. Trimming stripped 6 bases from V and 0 bases from J, with 14 bases between. This CDR3 comprises 15 residues. The chain's CDR3 is CASRNSLFMNTEAFF. Here the CDR3 DNA reads TGTGCCAGCAGAAACAGCTTATTCATGAACACTGAAGCTTTCTTT.

This chain joins TRBV9 and TRBJ2-1; tentatively, D is TRBD1 (6 bases). Trimming removed 1 base at V and 4 bases at J, with 6 bases between. CDR3 length: 13 amino acids. The germline V gene has CDR1 SGDLS and CDR2 YYNGEE. In DNA form, the CDR3 reads TGTGCCAGCAGCGTAACAGGGTACAATGAGCAGTTCTTC. Translating gives CASSVTGYNEQFF.

The rearrangement joins TRBV29-1 to TRBJ1-1; TRBD1 matches at 7 bases. The CDR3 consists of 12 residues. Germline V gene data show CDR1 as SQVTM and CDR2 as ANQGSEA. The trim removed 7 bases at V and 5 bases at J, leaving 7 bases unmatched. CDR3 coding DNA: TGCAGCGGTAGACAGGGCCAGACTGAAGCTTTCTTT. It yields the protein CSGRQGQTEAFF. Using reference TRBV29-1 and TRBJ1-1 for the parts outside the CDR3, the full variable domain is SAVISQKPSRDICQRGTSLTIQCQVDSQVTMMFWYRQQPGQSLTLIATANQGSEATYESGFVIDKFPISRPNLTFSTLTVSNMSPEDSSIYLCSGRQGQTEAFFGQGTRLTVV.

The V gene is TRBV16, the J gene TRBJ1-2; D uncertain. Trimming shortened V by 4 bases and J by 4 bases, and 10 bases separated the two germline ends. Germline V lookup: CDR1 KGHSY, CDR2 FQNENV. This CDR3 region has 13 residues. CDR3: CASSPDDIYGYTF. Here the CDR3 DNA reads TGTGCCAGCAGCCCTGACGACATCTATGGCTACACCTTC.

This clone was seen more than once but under ten times. The V gene is TRBV3-1 (or the pseudogene TRBV3-2), the J gene TRBJ2-7; TRBD1 matches 11 bases. V lost 4 bases and J lost 6; bases outside the gene matches: 8. Germline V CDR1 and CDR2: LGHDT, YNNKEL (reference sequence). The CDR3 extends over 15 amino acids. CDR3 residues: CASSLGTGGTSEQYF. DNA of the CDR3: TGTGCCAGCAGCCTAGGGACAGGGGGTACCTCCGAGCAGTACTTC.

This clone appeared once. The chain links TRBV29-1 to TRBJ2-1; 13 bases are shared with TRBD2. Germline CDR1 and CDR2: SQVTM and ANQGSEA. The ends lost 6 bases at V and 8 bases at J; junction bases unmatched: 13. CDR3 size: 16 residues. The CDR3 DNA sequence: TGCAGCGTGGATGGACTAGCGGGAGTTAAAATGGATGAGCAGTTCTTC. It is translated as CSVDGLAGVKMDEQFF.

The genes are TRBV28 and TRBJ2-1; TRBD2 aligns across 8 bases. Germline loops: CDR1 MDHEN, CDR2 SYDVKM. V gave up 5 bases and J gave up 2 bases; unmatched junction bases: 2. The CDR3 loop spans 14 amino acids. The DNA for the CDR3 is TGTGCCAGCAGTGCAGCGGGAGCCTACAATGAGCAGTTCTTC. The encoded protein is CASSAAGAYNEQFF.

The J gene is TRBJ2-1, the V gene TRBV14; possibly TRBD2 for D (5 bases). The CDR3 extends over 16 amino acids. V was shortened by 4 bases and J by 8 bases, with 21 bases between the two germline ends. Germline CDR1 is SGHDN and CDR2 is FVKESK. CDR3 sequence reads: CASSLSPGTAWDEQFF. The DNA of the CDR3 is TGTGCCAGCAGCCTCTCCCCGGGAACCGCTTGGGATGAGCAGTTCTTC.

This clone appeared once. The rearrangement links TRBV28 to TRBJ1-5, with a tentative D call TRBD1 (6 bases). The ends were cut back, 6 bases at V and 5 bases at J, with 14 bases in the middle. Germline V gene data show CDR1 as MDHEN and CDR2 as SYDVKM. This CDR3 comprises 14 residues. CDR3 sequence (DNA): TGTGCCAGCAGCCCCCCGGGGGGGCATCAGCCCCAGCATTTT. This encodes CASSPPGGHQPQHF.